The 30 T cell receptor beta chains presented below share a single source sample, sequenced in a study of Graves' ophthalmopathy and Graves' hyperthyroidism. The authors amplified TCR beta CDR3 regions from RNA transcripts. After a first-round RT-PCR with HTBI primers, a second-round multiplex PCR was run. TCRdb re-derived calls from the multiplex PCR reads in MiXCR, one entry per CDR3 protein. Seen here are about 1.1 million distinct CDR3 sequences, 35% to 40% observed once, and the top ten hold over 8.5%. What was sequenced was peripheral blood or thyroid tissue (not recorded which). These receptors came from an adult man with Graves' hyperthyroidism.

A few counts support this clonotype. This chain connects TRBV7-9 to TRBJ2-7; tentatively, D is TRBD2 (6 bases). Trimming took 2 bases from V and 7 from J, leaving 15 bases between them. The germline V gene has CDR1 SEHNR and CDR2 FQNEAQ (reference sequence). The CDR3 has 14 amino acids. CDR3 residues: CASSLPAEGLEQYF. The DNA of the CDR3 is TGTGCCAGCAGCTTACCAGCGGAGGGGTTGGAGCAGTACTTC.

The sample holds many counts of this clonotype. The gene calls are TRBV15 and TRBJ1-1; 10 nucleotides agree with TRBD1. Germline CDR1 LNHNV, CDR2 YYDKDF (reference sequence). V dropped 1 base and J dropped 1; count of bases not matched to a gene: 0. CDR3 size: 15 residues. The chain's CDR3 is CATSRGTGGNTEAFF. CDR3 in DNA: TGTGCCACCAGCAGAGGGACAGGGGGGAACACTGAAGCTTTCTTT.

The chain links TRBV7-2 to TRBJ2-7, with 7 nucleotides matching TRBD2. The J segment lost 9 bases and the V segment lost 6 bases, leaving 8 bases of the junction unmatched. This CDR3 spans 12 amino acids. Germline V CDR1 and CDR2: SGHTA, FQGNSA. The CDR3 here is CASSSGLPGQYF. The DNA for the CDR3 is TGTGCCAGCAGTAGCGGGCTCCCCGGGCAGTACTTC.

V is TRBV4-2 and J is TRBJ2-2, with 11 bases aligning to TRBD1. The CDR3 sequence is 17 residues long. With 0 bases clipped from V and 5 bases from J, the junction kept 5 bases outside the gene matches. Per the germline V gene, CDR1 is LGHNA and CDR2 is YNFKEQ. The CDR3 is CASSQEGQGAATGELFF. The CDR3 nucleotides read TGTGCCAGCAGCCAAGAAGGACAGGGGGCTGCTACCGGGGAGCTGTTTTTT.

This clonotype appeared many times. The CDR3, as DNA: TGCGCCAGCAGCTACCCAATGACTAGCGGAGATGGACATTATTCGTACGAGCAGTACTTC. This sequence encodes CASSYPMTSGDGHYSYEQYF. V usage is TRBV5-1 and J usage is TRBJ2-7; 9 bases map to TRBD2. CDR1 is SGHRS, CDR2 YFSETQ, per germline. Trimming took 3 bases from V and 4 from J; bases not matched to a gene: 23. The CDR3 runs to 20 residues.

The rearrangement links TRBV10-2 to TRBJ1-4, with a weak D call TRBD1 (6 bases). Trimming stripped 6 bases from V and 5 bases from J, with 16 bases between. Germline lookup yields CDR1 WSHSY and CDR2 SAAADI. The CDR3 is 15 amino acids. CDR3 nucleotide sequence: TGCGCCAGCAGCCAAATCTCCCAGGGGAATGAAAAACTGTTTTTT. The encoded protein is CASSQISQGNEKLFF.

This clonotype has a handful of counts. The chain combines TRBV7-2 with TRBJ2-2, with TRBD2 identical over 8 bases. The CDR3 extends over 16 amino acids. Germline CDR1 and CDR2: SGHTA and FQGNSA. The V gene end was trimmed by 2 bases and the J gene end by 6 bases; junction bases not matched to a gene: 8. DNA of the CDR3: TGTGCCAGCAGCTTACCCCTCGGGGGGGGTGCCGGGGAGCTGTTTTTT. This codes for CASSLPLGGGAGELFF. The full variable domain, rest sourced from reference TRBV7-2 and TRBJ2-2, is GAGVSQSPSNKVTEKGKDVELRCDPISGHTALYWYRQSLGQGLEFLIYFQGNSAPDKSGLPSDRFSAERTGGSVSTLTIQRTQQEDSAVYLCASSLPLGGGAGELFFGEGSRLTVL.

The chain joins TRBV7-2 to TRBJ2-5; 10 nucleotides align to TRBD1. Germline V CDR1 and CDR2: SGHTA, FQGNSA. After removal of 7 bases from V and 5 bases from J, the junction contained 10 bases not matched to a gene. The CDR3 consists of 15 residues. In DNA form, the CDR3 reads TGTGCCAGCAACTACAGACAGGGGGCAGGCGAGACCCAGTACTTC. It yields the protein CASNYRQGAGETQYF.

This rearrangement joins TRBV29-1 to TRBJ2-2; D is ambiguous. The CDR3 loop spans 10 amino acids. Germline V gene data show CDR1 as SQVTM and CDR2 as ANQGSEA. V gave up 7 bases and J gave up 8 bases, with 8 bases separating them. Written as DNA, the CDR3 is TGCAGCGCCATAACAGGGGAGCTGTTTTTT. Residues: CSAITGELFF.

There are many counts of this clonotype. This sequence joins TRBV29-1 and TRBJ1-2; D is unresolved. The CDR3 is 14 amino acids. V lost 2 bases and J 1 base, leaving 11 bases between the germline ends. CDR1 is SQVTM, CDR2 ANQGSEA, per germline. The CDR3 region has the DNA TGCAGCGTTGAACAGGCGGCGGATAACTATGGCTACACCTTC. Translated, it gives CSVEQAADNYGYTF.

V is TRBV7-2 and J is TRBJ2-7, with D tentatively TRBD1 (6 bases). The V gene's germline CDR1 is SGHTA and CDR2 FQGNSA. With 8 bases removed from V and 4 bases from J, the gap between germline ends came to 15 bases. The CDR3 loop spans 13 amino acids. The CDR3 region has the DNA TGTGCCAGCCATAGGTCGACAGGTTACGAGCAGTACTTC. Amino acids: CASHRSTGYEQYF. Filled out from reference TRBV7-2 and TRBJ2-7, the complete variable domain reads GAGVSQSPSNKVTEKGKDVELRCDPISGHTALYWYRQSLGQGLEFLIYFQGNSAPDKSGLPSDRFSAERTGGSVSTLTIQRTQQEDSAVYLCASHRSTGYEQYFGPGTRLTVT.

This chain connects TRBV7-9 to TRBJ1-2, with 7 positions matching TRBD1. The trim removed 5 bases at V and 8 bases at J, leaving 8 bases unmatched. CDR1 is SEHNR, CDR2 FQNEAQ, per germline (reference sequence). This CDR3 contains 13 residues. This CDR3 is CASSHRDSSGYTF. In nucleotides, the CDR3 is TGTGCCAGCAGCCACCGGGACAGCTCCGGCTACACCTTC.

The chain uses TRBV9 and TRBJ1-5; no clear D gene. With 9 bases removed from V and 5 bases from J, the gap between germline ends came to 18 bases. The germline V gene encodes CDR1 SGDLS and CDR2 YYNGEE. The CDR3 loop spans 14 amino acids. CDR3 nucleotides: TGTGCCAACGGCAGCGTAGACGGTTATCAGCCCCAGCATTTT. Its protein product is CANGSVDGYQPQHF.

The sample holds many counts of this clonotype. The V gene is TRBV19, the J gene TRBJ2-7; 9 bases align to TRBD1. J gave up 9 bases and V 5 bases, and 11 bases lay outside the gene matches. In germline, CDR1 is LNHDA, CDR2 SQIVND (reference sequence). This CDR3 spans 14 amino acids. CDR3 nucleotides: TGTGCCAGTAGTTTAACGGGACAGGGTTTACGGCAGTACTTC. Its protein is CASSLTGQGLRQYF. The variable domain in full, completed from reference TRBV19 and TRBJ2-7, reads DGGITQSPKYLFRKEGQNVTLSCEQNLNHDAMYWYRQDPGQGLRLIYYSQIVNDFQKGDIAEGYSVSREKKESFPLTVTSAQKNPTAFYLCASSLTGQGLRQYFGPGTRLTVT.

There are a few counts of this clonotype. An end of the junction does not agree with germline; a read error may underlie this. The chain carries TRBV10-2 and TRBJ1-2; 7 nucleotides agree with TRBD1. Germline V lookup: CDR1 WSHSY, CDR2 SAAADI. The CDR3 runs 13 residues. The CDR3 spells CASRPHRGGGYTF. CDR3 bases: TGTGCCAGCAGACCGCACAGGGGAGGTGGCTACACCTTC.

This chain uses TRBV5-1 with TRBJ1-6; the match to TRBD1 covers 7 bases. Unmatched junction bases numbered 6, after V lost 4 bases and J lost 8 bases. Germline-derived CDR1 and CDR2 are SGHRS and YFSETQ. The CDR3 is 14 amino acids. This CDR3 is CASSPEGADSPLHF. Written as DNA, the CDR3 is TGCGCCAGCAGCCCTGAGGGGGCAGATTCACCCCTCCACTTT.

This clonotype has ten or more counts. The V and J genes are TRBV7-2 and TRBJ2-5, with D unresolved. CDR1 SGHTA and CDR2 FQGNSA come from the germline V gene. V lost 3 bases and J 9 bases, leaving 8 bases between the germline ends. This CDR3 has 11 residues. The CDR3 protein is CASSFGSAQYF. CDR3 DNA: TGTGCCAGCAGCTTTGGGTCGGCCCAGTACTTC.

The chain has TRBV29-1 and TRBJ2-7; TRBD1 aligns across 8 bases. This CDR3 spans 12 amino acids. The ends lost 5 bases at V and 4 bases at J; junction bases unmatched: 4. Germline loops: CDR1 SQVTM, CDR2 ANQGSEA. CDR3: CSVLTGVYEQYF. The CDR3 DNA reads TGCAGCGTTCTGACAGGGGTATACGAGCAGTACTTC.

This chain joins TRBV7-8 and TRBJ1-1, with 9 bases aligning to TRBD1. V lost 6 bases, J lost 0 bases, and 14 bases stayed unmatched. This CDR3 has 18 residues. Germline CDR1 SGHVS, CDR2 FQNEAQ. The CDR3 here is CASRSGTGMILLNTEAFF. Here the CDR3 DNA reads TGTGCCAGCAGGTCTGGGACAGGGATGATTCTACTGAACACTGAAGCTTTCTTT.

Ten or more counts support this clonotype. The chain's CDR3 is CASTAGGGRDYGYTF. Here the CDR3 DNA reads TGTGCCAGCACCGCTGGAGGGGGTCGGGACTATGGCTACACCTTC. The chain carries TRBV12-3 or TRBV12-4 and TRBJ1-2, with D tentatively TRBD1 (6 bases). This CDR3 spans 15 amino acids. Deletions cut 7 bases from V and 3 bases from J, with 18 bases between.

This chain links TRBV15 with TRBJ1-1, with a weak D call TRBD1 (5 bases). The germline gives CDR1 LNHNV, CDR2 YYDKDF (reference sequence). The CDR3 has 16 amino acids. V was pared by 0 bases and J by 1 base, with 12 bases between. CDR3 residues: CATSRDPGGWNTEAFF. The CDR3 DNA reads TGTGCCACCAGCAGAGATCCCGGGGGATGGAACACTGAAGCTTTCTTT.

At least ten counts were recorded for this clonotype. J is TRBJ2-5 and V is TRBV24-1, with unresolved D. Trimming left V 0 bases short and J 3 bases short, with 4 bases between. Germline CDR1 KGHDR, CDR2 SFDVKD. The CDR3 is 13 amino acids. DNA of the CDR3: TGTGCCACCAGTGATTTGGACAAAGAGACCCAGTACTTC. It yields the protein CATSDLDKETQYF.

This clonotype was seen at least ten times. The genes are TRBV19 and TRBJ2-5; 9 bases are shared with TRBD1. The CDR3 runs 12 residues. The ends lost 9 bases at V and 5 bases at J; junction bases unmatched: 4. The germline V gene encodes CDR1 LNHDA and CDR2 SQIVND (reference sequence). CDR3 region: CASRTGVETQYF. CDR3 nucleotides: TGTGCCAGCCGGACAGGGGTTGAGACCCAGTACTTC. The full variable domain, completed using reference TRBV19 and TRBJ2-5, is DGGITQSPKYLFRKEGQNVTLSCEQNLNHDAMYWYRQDPGQGLRLIYYSQIVNDFQKGDIAEGYSVSREKKESFPLTVTSAQKNPTAFYLCASRTGVETQYFGPGTRLLVL.

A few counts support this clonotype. The CDR3 DNA sequence: TGTGCCAGCAGCCCAAATAAAGGACGGCAGGTTGCCACTGAAGCTTTCTTT. It specifies CASSPNKGRQVATEAFF. The chain combines TRBV7-9 with TRBJ1-1; no firm D call. Trimming left V 5 bases short and J 4 bases short, with 23 bases between. This CDR3 contains 17 residues. Looked up from germline, CDR1 is SEHNR and CDR2 is FQNEAQ (reference sequence).

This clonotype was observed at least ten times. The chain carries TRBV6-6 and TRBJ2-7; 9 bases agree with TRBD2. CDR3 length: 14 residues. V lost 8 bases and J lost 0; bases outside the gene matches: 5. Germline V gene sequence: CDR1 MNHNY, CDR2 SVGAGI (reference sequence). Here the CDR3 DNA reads TGTGCCAGCGGGGGGCGGGAGGGCTCCTACGAGCAGTACTTC. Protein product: CASGGREGSYEQYF.

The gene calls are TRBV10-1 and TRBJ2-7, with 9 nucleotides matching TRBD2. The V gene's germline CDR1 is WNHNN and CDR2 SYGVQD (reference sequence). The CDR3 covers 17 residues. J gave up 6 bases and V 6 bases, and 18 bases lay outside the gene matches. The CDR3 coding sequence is TGCGCCAGCAGCCACGCCTCGGGACTGCTAGCGGGAAGCGAGCAGTACTTC. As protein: CASSHASGLLAGSEQYF.

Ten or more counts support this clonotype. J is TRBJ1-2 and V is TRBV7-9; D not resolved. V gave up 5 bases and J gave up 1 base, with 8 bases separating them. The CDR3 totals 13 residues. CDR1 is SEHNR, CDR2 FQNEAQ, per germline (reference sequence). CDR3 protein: CASSPGYNYGYTF. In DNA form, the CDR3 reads TGTGCCAGCAGCCCCGGGTATAACTATGGCTACACCTTC.

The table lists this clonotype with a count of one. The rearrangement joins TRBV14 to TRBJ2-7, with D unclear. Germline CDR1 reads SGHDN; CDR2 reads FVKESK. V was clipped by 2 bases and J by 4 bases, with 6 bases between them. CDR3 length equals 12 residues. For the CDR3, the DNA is TGTGCCAGCAGCCAACTGCATTACGAGCAGTACTTC. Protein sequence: CASSQLHYEQYF.

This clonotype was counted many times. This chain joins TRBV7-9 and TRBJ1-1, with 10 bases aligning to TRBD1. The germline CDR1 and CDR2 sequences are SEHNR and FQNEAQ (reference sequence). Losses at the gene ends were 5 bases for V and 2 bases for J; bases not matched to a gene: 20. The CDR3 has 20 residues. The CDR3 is CASSRGRRDRGRGRNTEAFF. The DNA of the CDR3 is TGTGCCAGCAGCCGAGGGAGAAGGGACAGGGGAAGAGGGCGTAACACTGAAGCTTTCTTT.

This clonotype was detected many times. The CDR3 here is CASSVDALIGETQYF. CDR3 nucleotide sequence: TGTGCCAGCAGCGTAGACGCGCTGATCGGGGAGACCCAGTACTTC. The rearrangement uses TRBV9 and TRBJ2-5; the D is unclear. Between the trimmed V and J ends, which lost 0 bases and 5 bases, there was a span of 14 bases. Germline-derived CDR1 and CDR2 are SGDLS and YYNGEE. The CDR3 runs 15 residues.